Sequencing of this T cell receptor (beta chain) was carried out in a study of blood T cell repertoires in COVID-19. CDR3 size: 16 residues. J lost 2 bases, V lost 3 bases, and 6 bases had no gene match. The germline gives CDR1 MNHNS, CDR2 SASEGT. Libraries were prepared by immunoSEQ multiplex PCR; TCRdb keeps only in-frame clonotypes and omits some of them. The sample holds around 400,000 clones, approximately 87% seen once. The sequenced material came from peripheral blood. The chain joins TRBV6-1 to TRBJ1-4; 7 bases align to TRBD1. This TCR derives from a woman aged 55 to 70 with COVID-19, enrolled during active disease. CDR3 in amino acids: CASSDRGTATNEKLFF. CDR3 DNA sequence: TGTGCCAGCAGTGACCGCGGGACAGCTACTAATGAAAAACTGTTTTTT.